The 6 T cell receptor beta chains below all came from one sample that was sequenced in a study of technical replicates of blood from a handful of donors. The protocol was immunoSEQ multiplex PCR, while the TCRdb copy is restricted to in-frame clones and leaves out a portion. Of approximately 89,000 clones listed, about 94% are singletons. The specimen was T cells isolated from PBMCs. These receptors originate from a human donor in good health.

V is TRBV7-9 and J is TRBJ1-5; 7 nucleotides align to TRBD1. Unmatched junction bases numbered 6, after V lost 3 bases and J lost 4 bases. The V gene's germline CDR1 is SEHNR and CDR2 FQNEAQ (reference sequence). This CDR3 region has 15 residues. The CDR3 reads CASSFAGTANQPQHF. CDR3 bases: TGTGCCAGCAGCTTCGCCGGGACAGCGAATCAGCCCCAGCATTTT.

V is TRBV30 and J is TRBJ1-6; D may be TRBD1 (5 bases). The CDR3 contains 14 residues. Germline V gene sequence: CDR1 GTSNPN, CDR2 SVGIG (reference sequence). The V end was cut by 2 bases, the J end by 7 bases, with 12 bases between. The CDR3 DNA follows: TGTGCCTGGAGTACTGGGGCGAGGAATTCACCCCTCCACTTT. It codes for CAWSTGARNSPLHF.

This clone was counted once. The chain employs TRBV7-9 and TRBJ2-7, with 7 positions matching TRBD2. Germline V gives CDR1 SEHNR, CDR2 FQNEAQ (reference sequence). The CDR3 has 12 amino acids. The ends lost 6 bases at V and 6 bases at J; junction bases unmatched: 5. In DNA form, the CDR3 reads TGTGCCAGCAGGCCGGCTAGCGGCGAGCAGTACTTC. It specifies CASRPASGEQYF. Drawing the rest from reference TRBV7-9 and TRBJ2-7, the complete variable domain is DTGVSQNPRHKITKRGQNVTFRCDPISEHNRLYWYRQTLGQGPEFLTYFQNEAQLEKSRLLSDRFSAERPKGSFSTLEIQRTEQGDSAMYLCASRPASGEQYFGPGTRLTVT.

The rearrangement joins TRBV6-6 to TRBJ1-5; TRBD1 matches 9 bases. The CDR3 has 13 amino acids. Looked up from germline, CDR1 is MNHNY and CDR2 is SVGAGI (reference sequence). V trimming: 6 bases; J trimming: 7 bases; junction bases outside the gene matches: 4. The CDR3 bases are TGTGCCAGCAGCCCGACAGGGGGACAGCCCCAGCATTTT. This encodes CASSPTGGQPQHF.

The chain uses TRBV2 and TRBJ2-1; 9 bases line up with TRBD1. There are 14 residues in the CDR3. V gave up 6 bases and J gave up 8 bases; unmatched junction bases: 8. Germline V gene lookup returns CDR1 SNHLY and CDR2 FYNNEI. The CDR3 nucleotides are TGTGCCAGCAGCCTACAGGGGGCGCGGGATGAGCAGTTCTTC. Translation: CASSLQGARDEQFF.

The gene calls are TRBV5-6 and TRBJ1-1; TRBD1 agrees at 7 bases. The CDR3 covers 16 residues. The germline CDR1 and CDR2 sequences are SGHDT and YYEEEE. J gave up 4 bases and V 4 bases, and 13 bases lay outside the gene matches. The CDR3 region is CASSPPQGWKSTEAFF. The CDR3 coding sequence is TGTGCCAGCAGCCCACCACAGGGGTGGAAGAGCACTGAAGCTTTCTTT.